This T cell receptor (beta chain) comes out of a study of blood T cell repertoires in COVID-19. Study-wide background: There were acute and convalescent COVID-19 samples, and they came from the United States, Italy and Spain. PBMCs, B-cell-depleted T cells, or T cells were the source of the cDNA or gDNA that made up the material.

The V gene end was trimmed by 8 bases and the J gene end by 4 bases; junction bases not matched to a gene: 10. Germline V gene lookup returns CDR1 LNHNV and CDR2 YYDKDF (reference sequence). CDR3 length equals 15 residues. Sequenced by immunoSEQ multiplex PCR; TCRdb stores in-frame clones only, minus some. The sample consists of around 380,000 clones, about 80% of them appearing once. The gene calls are TRBV15 and TRBJ1-3; 8 positions agree with TRBD1. The TCR sequence derives from a human donor with acute or convalescent COVID-19. The donor label of this sample is uncertain. Sequenced material: peripheral blood. The CDR3 bases are TGTGCCACCGGGGCAGGGGGCGCTTCCGGAAACACCATATATTTT. Translation: CATGAGGASGNTIYF.